This record concerns one TCR beta chain sequence. The record originates from a study of T cell changes during pregnancy in multiple sclerosis. Germline V lookup: CDR1 GTSNPN, CDR2 SVGIG (reference sequence). Deletions cut 0 bases from V and 6 bases from J, with 11 bases between. The CDR3 has 13 residues. Some clones are missing from TCRdb's copy, which holds only in-frame ones; the method was immunoSEQ multiplex PCR. Seen here are tens of thousands of clones, approximately 94% observed once, and the top ten hold less than 6%. The sample here was CD8+ T cells from peripheral blood mononuclear cells, taken before pregnancy. This TCR was sampled from a female donor with multiple sclerosis, enrolled in a pregnancy study. J is TRBJ1-2 and V is TRBV30; D is perhaps TRBD1 (6 bases). CDR3 sequence (DNA): TGTGCCTGGAGTGTAGGCAGGGGTGATGGCTACACCTTC. Translation gives CAWSVGRGDGYTF. Combining the CDR3 with reference TRBV30 and TRBJ1-2 gives the whole variable domain SQTIHQWPATLVQPVGSPLSLECTVEGTSNPNLYWYRQAAGRGLQLLFYSVGIGQISSEVPQNLSASRPQDRQFILSSKKLLLSDSGFYLCAWSVGRGDGYTFGSGTRLTVV.